The source of this T cell receptor beta chain is a study of tumor-infiltrating lymphocytes in primary liver carcinoma. Overall study context: Samples had roughly 3.65 to 7.5 million productive TCRbeta reads, comparable between tissue types. The study's findings and limits: Lower overlap was observed for tumor-adjacent and tumor-blood pairs relative to tumor region pairs. Among top clones, only about 7-24% appeared in all five tumor regions. A significantly higher top-250-clone fraction was found in tumors than in blood (p = 0.039).

From approximately 20-30 mg of unsorted bulk tissue, DNA and RNA were co-extracted together. A word on this clonotype: Its cognate antigen is unknown. One end of the junction fails to match germline, which may point to a read error.

This CDR3 is 15 amino acids long. In germline, CDR1 is GTSNPN, CDR2 SVGIG (reference sequence). Using a constant-region primer together with ProtoScript II reverse transcriptase, TCR beta cDNA was made from about 500 ng of total RNA. Nested multiplex PCR, run for three rounds with slightly modified ARM-PCR, yielded TCR beta libraries. Both of the initial two PCR rounds ran for around 10 cycles and employed TRBV1-TRBV30 forward primers alongside a C-beta reverse primer. TCRdb recomputed calls from the multiplex PCR reads with MiXCR, one row per CDR3 protein. Here the sample spans around 20,000 distinct CDR3 sequences, roughly 80% being singletons.

This rearrangement joins TRBV30 to TRBJ2-5, with 9 positions matching TRBD2. Source material: liver tumor tissue from sampling region 4. The subset here: tumor region T4, right-lateral pole. The TCR comes from a woman aged 30 to 39 with primary liver carcinoma and hepatitis B virus infection. The CDR3 DNA reads as TGTGCCTGGAGCGTACTGAGCGGGAGGAAAGATACCCAGTACTTC. This codes for CAWSVLSGRKDTQYF.